This passage covers 9 T cell receptor beta chains from one sample sequenced in a study of shared clonotypes between healthy human individuals. TCRdb's copy holds only in-frame clones and misses some; the assay was immunoSEQ multiplex PCR. The sample yields about 980,000 clones, less than 85% seen once. The sequencing sample was made of memory CD4+ T cells sorted from blood. Subset here: CD45RA-negative fraction. The origin of the receptors is a man between 18 and 35 years old in good health.

Notes on this clone: The junction departs from germline at one end; a sequencing error may be responsible. The chain carries TRBV7-7 and TRBJ2-2, with 9 positions matching TRBD1. The V gene's germline CDR1 is SSHAT and CDR2 FNYEAQ (reference sequence). The CDR3 spans 15 residues. The CDR3, as DNA: TGTGCTAGCAGCATAACAGGGGGCAGGACCGGGGAGCTGTTTTTT. This translates into CASSITGGRTGELFF.

The chain combines TRBV10-3 with TRBJ1-5; D unresolved. From germline, CDR1 is ENHRY and CDR2 SYGVKD. Deletions cut 4 bases from V and 6 bases from J, with 10 bases between. This CDR3 is 13 amino acids long. The CDR3 DNA reads TGTGCCATCAGTGGGGCTGGTACTCAGCCCCAGCATTTT. The encoded protein is CAISGAGTQPQHF.

This clone was found once. The chain couples TRBV5-1 to TRBJ2-1, with 11 bases that match TRBD2. CDR1 is SGHRS, CDR2 YFSETQ, per germline. With V trimmed by 7 bases and J by 0 bases, 9 bases remained unmatched. The CDR3 extends over 17 amino acids. The CDR3 loop reads CASAWPSGGISYNEQFF. CDR3 nucleotides: TGCGCCAGCGCTTGGCCTAGCGGGGGGATCTCCTACAATGAGCAGTTCTTC. The complete variable domain, with remaining parts taken from reference TRBV5-1 and TRBJ2-1, reads KAGVTQTPRYLIKTRGQQVTLSCSPISGHRSVSWYQQTPGQGLQFLFEYFSETQRNKGNFPGRFSGRQFSNSRSEMNVSTLELGDSALYLCASAWPSGGISYNEQFFGPGTRLTVL.

This clone was observed once. The chain couples TRBV9 to TRBJ2-5; D is undetermined. Germline-derived CDR1 and CDR2 are SGDLS and YYNGEE. The CDR3 runs to 16 residues. Trimming shortened V by 0 bases and J by 1 base, and 13 bases separated the two germline ends. In DNA, the CDR3 is TGTGCCAGCAGCGTAGCTGCAGCAATACCCCAAGAGACCCAGTACTTC. It encodes CASSVAAAIPQETQYF.

This rearrangement joins TRBV9 to TRBJ2-3; D perhaps matches TRBD2 (5 bases). The CDR3 totals 15 residues. Germline CDR1 is SGDLS and CDR2 is YYNGEE. The V and J ends lost 4 bases and 3 bases respectively, with 15 bases between them. This CDR3 is CASSPLAGRTDTQYF. CDR3 coding DNA: TGTGCCAGCAGCCCCCTGGCGGGCAGGACAGATACGCAGTATTTT.

This clone came up a few times. V is TRBV19 and J is TRBJ1-5; 11 bases fit TRBD1. Trimming at V came to 6 bases and at J to 6 bases, leaving 10 bases not matched to a gene. Germline lookup yields CDR1 LNHDA and CDR2 SQIVND (reference sequence). The CDR3 extends over 16 amino acids. The DNA of the CDR3 is TGTGCCAGTAGAGGACAGGGGGCGTCTATAAGTCAGCCCCAGCATTTT. This gives the protein CASRGQGASISQPQHF. Variable domain in full (rest from reference TRBV19 and TRBJ1-5): DGGITQSPKYLFRKEGQNVTLSCEQNLNHDAMYWYRQDPGQGLRLIYYSQIVNDFQKGDIAEGYSVSREKKESFPLTVTSAQKNPTAFYLCASRGQGASISQPQHFGDGTRLSIL.

With respect to this clone: This may come from a read error, since a much larger clone is one base off. The chain combines TRBV11-3 with TRBJ2-2; the D is unclear. The CDR3 loop spans 13 amino acids. CDR1 and CDR2 (germline): SGHNT, YENEEA. Trimming cost V 2 bases and J 2 bases, with 3 bases left between them. CDR3 loop: CASSLHNTGELFF. For the CDR3, the DNA is TGTGCCAGCAGCTTACACAACACCGGGGAGCTGTTTTTT.

The chain has TRBV6-5 and TRBJ2-5; TRBD1 or TRBD2 may be the D gene (5 bases each). Per germline, CDR1 MNHEY and CDR2 SVGAGI. This CDR3 is built from 14 residues. Trimming left V 10 bases short and J 2 bases short, with 17 bases between. The CDR3 is CATGAVGAQETQYF. The CDR3 bases are TGTGCCACCGGAGCTGTCGGGGCACAAGAGACCCAGTACTTC.

The chain uses TRBV5-6 and TRBJ1-4; the D is unclear. Germline loops: CDR1 SGHDT, CDR2 YYEEEE. The V end lost 4 bases, the J end lost 4 bases, and 14 bases lay between the germline ends. The CDR3 runs 15 residues. The CDR3 protein is CASSSSRLFNEKLFF. The DNA of the CDR3 is TGTGCCAGCAGCAGTTCCAGGCTATTTAATGAAAAACTGTTTTTT.